The T cell receptor (beta chain) under discussion was sequenced for a study of early T cells in non-severe SARS-CoV-2 infection. The library protocol tagged individual cDNA molecules with unique molecular identifiers. TCRdb ran MiXCR on the 5' RACE reads and lists one entry per CDR3 protein. The sample shows about 60,000 distinct CDR3 sequences, under 15% of them seen only once. The CDR3 runs to 15 residues. The trim removed 6 bases at V and 4 bases at J, leaving 8 bases unmatched. CDR1 and CDR2 (germline): MNHEY, SVGEGT. This clonotype was recorded at least ten times. The sequenced material came from whole blood. The chain has TRBV6-2 or TRBV6-3 and TRBJ2-7; TRBD2 matches 11 bases. The receptor was derived from an adult who was a healthcare worker with PCR-confirmed SARS-CoV-2 infection or an uninfected control (not recorded which). CDR3 coding DNA: TGTGCCAGCAGGGATTGGGGACTAGCGGATTACGAGCAGTACTTC. It encodes CASRDWGLADYEQYF.